This T cell receptor (beta chain) was recovered during a study of cytomegalovirus exposure and HLA in healthy donors. To note about this clone: Its antigen is unidentified.

Trimming removed 1 base from V and 11 bases from J; junction bases left unmatched: 6. There are 13 residues in the CDR3. Germline V gene data show CDR1 as GTSNPN and CDR2 as SVGIG (reference sequence). Study results and caveats: Cytomegalovirus association was listed for about 180 TCR beta chains.

This PCR relied on a set of 60 Vbeta primers and 13 Jbeta primers. The table came from immunoSEQ multiplex PCR; TCRdb's copy has only in-frame clones and leaves some out. Among more than 150,000 clones, about 80% were seen once, and the ten largest hold under 0.8%. The rearrangement joins TRBV30 to TRBJ1-2; TRBD1 matches 11 bases. This TCR came from a boy younger than 18 in good health and CMV-seronegative. The sequenced sample consisted of PBMCs. CDR3 nucleotide sequence: TGTGCCTGGAGTGCCGGACAGGGGGCGGTGTACACCTTC. It translates to CAWSAGQGAVYTF. Filled out from reference TRBV30 and TRBJ1-2, the complete variable domain reads SQTIHQWPATLVQPVGSPLSLECTVEGTSNPNLYWYRQAAGRGLQLLFYSVGIGQISSEVPQNLSASRPQDRQFILSSKKLLLSDSGFYLCAWSAGQGAVYTFGSGTRLTVV.